The rows below give T cell receptor beta chains drawn from one sample of a study of blood T cell repertoires in COVID-19. Generated by immunoSEQ multiplex PCR, the TCRdb table keeps only in-frame clones and is missing some. Of 490,000 or so clones in the sample, approximately 91% were seen once. The sequencing input was PBMCs or T cells enriched from blood (not recorded which). These receptors all come from a woman aged 60-75 years who had recovered from COVID-19. CDR3s include the opening cysteine and the closing phenylalanine or tryptophan. The D gene is left open where the match is weak. For some rows the clone size is stated as once, few or many, or as a class when expanded; others skip it.

j_gene: TRBJ1-3; abundance: NA; d_gene: TRBD1; v_gene: TRBV4-2; CDR3nt: TGTGCCAGCAGCCATCCCAGAGGGACAGGGCCTGGAAACACCATATATTTT; CDR3aa: CASSHPRGTGPGNTIYF
j_gene: TRBJ2-4; abundance: NA; d_gene: NA; v_gene: TRBV3-1/TRBV3-2; CDR3nt: TGTGCCAGCAGGGCGGGTACGGGCATTCAGTACTTC; CDR3aa: CASRAGTGIQYF
j_gene: TRBJ1-5; abundance: NA; d_gene: TRBD1; v_gene: TRBV2; CDR3nt: TGTGCCAGCAGTGAACAAACAGGGGTCAATCAGCCCCAGCATTTT; CDR3aa: CASSEQTGVNQPQHF
j_gene: TRBJ1-6; abundance: few; d_gene: NA; v_gene: TRBV18; CDR3nt: TGTGCCAGCTCACCCAGCAGAGACTATTCACCCCTCCACTTT; CDR3aa: CASSPSRDYSPLHF
j_gene: TRBJ1-2; abundance: once; d_gene: NA; v_gene: TRBV2; CDR3nt: TGTGCCAGCAGTGTAGTAATCGACTACACCTTC; CDR3aa: CASSVVIDYTF
j_gene: TRBJ2-7; abundance: NA; d_gene: NA; v_gene: TRBV4-2; CDR3nt: TGTGCCAGCAGCCCGCTCGGGCGGGACGCCTACGAGCAGTACTTC; CDR3aa: CASSPLGRDAYEQYF
j_gene: TRBJ2-2; abundance: NA; d_gene: NA; v_gene: TRBV5-1; CDR3nt: TGCGCCAGCAGAGAGGGGACACTCAACACCGGGGAGCTGTTTTTT; CDR3aa: CASREGTLNTGELFF
j_gene: TRBJ1-6; abundance: once; d_gene: TRBD1; v_gene: TRBV4-2; CDR3nt: TGTGCCAGCAGCCAAGATAGGGGACAGGGGAATTCACCCCTCCACTTT; CDR3aa: CASSQDRGQGNSPLHF
j_gene: TRBJ1-5; abundance: NA; d_gene: NA; v_gene: TRBV6-1; CDR3nt: TGTGCCAGCAGTGAGGTGTGGAGCTATAGCAATCAGCCCCAGCATTTT; CDR3aa: CASSEVWSYSNQPQHF
j_gene: TRBJ1-1; abundance: NA; d_gene: NA; v_gene: TRBV2; CDR3nt: TGTGCCAGCAGTGAAGGTGGGGGGGCGGTTACTGAAGCTTTCTTT; CDR3aa: CASSEGGGAVTEAFF
j_gene: TRBJ2-1; abundance: once; d_gene: TRBD2; v_gene: TRBV5-1; CDR3nt: TGCGCCAGCAGGAGGGGACTAGCGGGGGACAATGAGCAGTTCTTC; CDR3aa: CASRRGLAGDNEQFF
j_gene: TRBJ2-7; abundance: NA; d_gene: NA; v_gene: TRBV5-1; CDR3nt: TGCGCCAGCAGCTTGAGGAGGGTGGGGTACGAGCAGTACTTC; CDR3aa: CASSLRRVGYEQYF